This entry describes one T cell receptor beta chain. The data derive from a study of blood T cell repertoires in COVID-19. About the research overall: Material from acute and convalescent COVID-19 was sourced from the United States, Italy and Spain. From T cells, B-cell-depleted T cells, or PBMCs came the material, which was cDNA or gDNA.

The authors' processing: Amplification with reference gene primers provided the estimates of nucleated cell counts. This table comes from immunoSEQ multiplex PCR, and its TCRdb copy is limited to in-frame clones, with some not included. That table furnishes V, J and clone size, whereas the DNA furnished D and trimming. This table holds around 110,000 clones, approximately 87% found once. From germline, CDR1 is DFQATT and CDR2 SNEGSKA (reference sequence). V gave up 3 bases and J gave up 7 bases; unmatched junction bases: 10. The CDR3 has 17 residues. The clonotype comes from a man aged 30-40 years with acute or convalescent COVID-19. The chain recombines TRBV20-1 with TRBJ2-1, with 15 bases matching TRBD2. The specimen sequenced was peripheral blood. CDR3 protein: CSASSPGLAGGSNEQFF. In nucleotides, the CDR3 is TGCAGTGCTAGTTCACCGGGACTAGCGGGGGGTAGTAATGAGCAGTTCTTC.